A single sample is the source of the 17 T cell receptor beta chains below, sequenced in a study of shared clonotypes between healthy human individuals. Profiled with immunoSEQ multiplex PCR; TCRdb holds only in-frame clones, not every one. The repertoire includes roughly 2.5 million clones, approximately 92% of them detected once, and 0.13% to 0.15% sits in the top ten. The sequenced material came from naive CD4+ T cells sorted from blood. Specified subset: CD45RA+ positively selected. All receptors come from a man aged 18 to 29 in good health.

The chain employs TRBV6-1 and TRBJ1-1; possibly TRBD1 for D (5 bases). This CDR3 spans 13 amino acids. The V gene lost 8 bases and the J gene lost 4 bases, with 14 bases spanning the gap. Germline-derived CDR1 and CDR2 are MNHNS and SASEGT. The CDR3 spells CASGVEGVTEAFF. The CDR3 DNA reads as TGTGCCAGCGGGGTGGAAGGGGTCACTGAAGCTTTCTTT.

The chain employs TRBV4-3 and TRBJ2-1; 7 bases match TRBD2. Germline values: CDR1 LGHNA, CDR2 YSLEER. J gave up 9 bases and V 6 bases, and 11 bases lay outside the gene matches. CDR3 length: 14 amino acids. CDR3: CASSRSGVWGEQFF. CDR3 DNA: TGCGCCAGCAGTCGGAGCGGGGTGTGGGGTGAGCAGTTCTTC.

The DNA for the CDR3 is TGTGCCAGCAGTCCGGAGATGGGACAGGTCGTTGGTACGCAGTATTTT. It yields the protein CASSPEMGQVVGTQYF. V gene TRBV2 combines with J gene TRBJ2-3, with 8 bases fitting TRBD1. V lost 5 bases, J lost 8 bases, and 15 bases stayed unmatched. The germline CDR1 and CDR2 sequences are SNHLY and FYNNEI. The CDR3 is 16 amino acids.

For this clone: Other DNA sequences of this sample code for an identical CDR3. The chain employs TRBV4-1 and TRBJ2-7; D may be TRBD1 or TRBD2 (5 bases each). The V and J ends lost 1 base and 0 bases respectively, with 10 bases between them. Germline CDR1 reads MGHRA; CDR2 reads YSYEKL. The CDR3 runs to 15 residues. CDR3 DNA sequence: TGCGCCAGCAGCCAAGGAGGGGCGATCTCCTACGAGCAGTACTTC. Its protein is CASSQGGAISYEQYF.

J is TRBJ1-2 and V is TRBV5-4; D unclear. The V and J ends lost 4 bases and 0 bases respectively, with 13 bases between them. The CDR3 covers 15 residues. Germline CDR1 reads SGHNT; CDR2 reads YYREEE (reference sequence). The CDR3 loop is CASSPGGAANYGYTF. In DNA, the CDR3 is TGTGCCAGCAGCCCCGGAGGAGCAGCTAACTATGGCTACACCTTC.

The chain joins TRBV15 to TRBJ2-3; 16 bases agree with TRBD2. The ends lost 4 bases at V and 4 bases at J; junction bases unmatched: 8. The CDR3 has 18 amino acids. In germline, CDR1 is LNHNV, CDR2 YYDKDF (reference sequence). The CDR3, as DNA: TGTGCCACCAGCATCCCCGGGACTAGCGGGGGGGCGTCAGATACGCAGTATTTT. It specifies CATSIPGTSGGASDTQYF. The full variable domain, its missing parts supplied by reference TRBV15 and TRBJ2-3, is DAMVIQNPRYQVTQFGKPVTLSCSQTLNHNVMYWYQQKSSQAPKLLFHYYDKDFNNEADTPDNFQSRRPNTSFCFLDIRSPGLGDTAMYLCATSIPGTSGGASDTQYFGPGTRLTVL.

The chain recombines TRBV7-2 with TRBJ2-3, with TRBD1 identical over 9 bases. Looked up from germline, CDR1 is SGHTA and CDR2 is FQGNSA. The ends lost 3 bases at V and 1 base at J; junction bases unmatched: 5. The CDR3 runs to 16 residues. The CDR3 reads CASSFTGGAGTDTQYF. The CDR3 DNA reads TGTGCCAGCAGCTTCACAGGGGGCGCTGGCACAGATACGCAGTATTTT.

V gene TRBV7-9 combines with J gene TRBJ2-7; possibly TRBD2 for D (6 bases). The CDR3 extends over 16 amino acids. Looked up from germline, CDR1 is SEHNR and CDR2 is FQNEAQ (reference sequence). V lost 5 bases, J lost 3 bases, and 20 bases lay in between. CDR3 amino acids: CASSPRGVTNDYEQYF. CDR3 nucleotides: TGTGCCAGCAGCCCCCGCGGGGTTACCAACGACTACGAGCAGTACTTC. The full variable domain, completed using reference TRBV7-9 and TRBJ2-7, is DTGVSQNPRHKITKRGQNVTFRCDPISEHNRLYWYRQTLGQGPEFLTYFQNEAQLEKSRLLSDRFSAERPKGSFSTLEIQRTEQGDSAMYLCASSPRGVTNDYEQYFGPGTRLTVT.

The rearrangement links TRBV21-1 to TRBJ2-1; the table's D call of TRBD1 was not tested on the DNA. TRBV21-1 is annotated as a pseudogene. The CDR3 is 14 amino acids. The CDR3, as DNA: TGTGCCAGCACAGACAGGGGTGGGGAAGGTGAGCAGTTCTTC. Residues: CASTDRGGEGEQFF.

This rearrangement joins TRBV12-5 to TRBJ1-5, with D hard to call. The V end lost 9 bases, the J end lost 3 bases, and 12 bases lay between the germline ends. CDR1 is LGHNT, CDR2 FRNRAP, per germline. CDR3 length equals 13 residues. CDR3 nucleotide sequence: TGTGCTAGCCGGGAAGGTGCCAATCAGCCCCAGCATTTT. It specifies CASREGANQPQHF.

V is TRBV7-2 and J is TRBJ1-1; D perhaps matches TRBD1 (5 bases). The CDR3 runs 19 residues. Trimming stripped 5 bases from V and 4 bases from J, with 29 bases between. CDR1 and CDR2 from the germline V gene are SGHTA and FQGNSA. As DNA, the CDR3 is TGTGCCAGCAGCCGCAAGGTACCTGGGACGGGGACTTGGGGCACTGAAGCTTTCTTT. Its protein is CASSRKVPGTGTWGTEAFF.

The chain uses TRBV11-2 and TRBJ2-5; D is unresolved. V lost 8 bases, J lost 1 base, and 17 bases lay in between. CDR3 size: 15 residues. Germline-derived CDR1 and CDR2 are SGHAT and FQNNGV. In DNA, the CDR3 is TGTGCCAGCGGCCCCGACGGTTCAGGCCAAGAGACCCAGTACTTC. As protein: CASGPDGSGQETQYF.

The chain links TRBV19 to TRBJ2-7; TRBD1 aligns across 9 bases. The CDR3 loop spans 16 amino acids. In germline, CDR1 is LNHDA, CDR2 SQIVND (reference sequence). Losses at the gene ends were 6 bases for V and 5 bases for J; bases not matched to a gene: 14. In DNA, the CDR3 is TGTGCCAGTAGATCCGGGGAACAGGGGGCTAGCCACGAGCAGTACTTC. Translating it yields CASRSGEQGASHEQYF.

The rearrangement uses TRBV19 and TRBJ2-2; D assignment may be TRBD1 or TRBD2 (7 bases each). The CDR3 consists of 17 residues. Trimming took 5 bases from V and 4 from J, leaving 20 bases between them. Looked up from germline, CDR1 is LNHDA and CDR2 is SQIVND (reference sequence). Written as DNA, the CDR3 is TGTGCCAGTAGTCCGCCTTTAGGGAGGGGGCGCACCGGGGAGCTGTTTTTT. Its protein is CASSPPLGRGRTGELFF. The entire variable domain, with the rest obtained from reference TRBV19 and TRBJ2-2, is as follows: DGGITQSPKYLFRKEGQNVTLSCEQNLNHDAMYWYRQDPGQGLRLIYYSQIVNDFQKGDIAEGYSVSREKKESFPLTVTSAQKNPTAFYLCASSPPLGRGRTGELFFGEGSRLTVL.

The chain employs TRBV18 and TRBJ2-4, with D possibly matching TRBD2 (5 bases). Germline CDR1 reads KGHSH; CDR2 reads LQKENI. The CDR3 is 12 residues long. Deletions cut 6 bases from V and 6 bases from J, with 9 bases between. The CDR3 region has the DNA TGTGCCAGCTCCAACCTAGCAAACATTCAGTACTTC. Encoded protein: CASSNLANIQYF.

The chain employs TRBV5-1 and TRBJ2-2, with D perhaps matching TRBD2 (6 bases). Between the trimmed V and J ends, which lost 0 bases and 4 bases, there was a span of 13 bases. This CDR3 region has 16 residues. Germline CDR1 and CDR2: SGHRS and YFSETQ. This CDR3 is CASSLEAGPGTGELFF. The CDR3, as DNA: TGCGCCAGCAGCTTGGAGGCGGGGCCGGGCACCGGGGAGCTGTTTTTT. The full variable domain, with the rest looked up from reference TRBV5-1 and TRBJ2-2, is KAGVTQTPRYLIKTRGQQVTLSCSPISGHRSVSWYQQTPGQGLQFLFEYFSETQRNKGNFPGRFSGRQFSNSRSEMNVSTLELGDSALYLCASSLEAGPGTGELFFGEGSRLTVL.

CDR3 in DNA: TGCGCCAGCAGCCAAGAGGCGGGAGGGCCGTTGGGGCAGTTCTTC. Protein sequence: CASSQEAGGPLGQFF. The J gene is TRBJ2-1, the V gene TRBV4-3; TRBD2 matches 9 bases. Germline trimming cut 0 bases from V and 12 bases from J; bases unmatched to any gene: 9. The length of the CDR3 is 15 residues. Germline-derived CDR1 and CDR2 are LGHNA and YSLEER.